Following are 10 T cell receptor beta chains from one sample sequenced in a study of immune heterogeneity within non-small cell lung tumors. Bulk tumor genomic DNA was the template, and each sample received roughly 600 ng. Widely spaced biopsies, several per primary tumor, were obtained at surgery. Curative surgery was performed on patients who had untreated, newly diagnosed non-small cell lung cancer. The TCR beta CDR3 region was amplified by multiplex PCR employing 32 V and 13 J primers. Each CDR3 protein is one row after TCRdb ran MiXCR on the multiplex PCR reads. This table has about 21,000 distinct CDR3 sequences, around 28% appearing once. Sequenced material: lung tumor tissue. Receptor source: a man aged 35 to 55 with non-small cell lung cancer.

This clonotype was detected a few times. The chain carries TRBV10-3 and TRBJ1-4, with 7 bases aligning to TRBD1. The CDR3 consists of 14 residues. The V and J ends lost 2 bases and 3 bases, in that order; junction bases with no gene match: 0. The germline gives CDR1 ENHRY, CDR2 SYGVKD. The CDR3 DNA reads as TGTGCCATCAGTGAGGGACAGGCTAATGAAAAACTGTTTTTT. This encodes CAISEGQANEKLFF.

This clonotype occurred a few times. The CDR3 DNA follows: TGTGCCAGCAGCCCACCGGGTCAGGCGGGTGAAGCTTTCTTT. Its protein product is CASSPPGQAGEAFF. The chain has TRBV3-2 and TRBJ1-1; the D call of TRBD1 is as the table states it, not checked on the DNA. TRBV3-2 is designated a pseudogene. The CDR3 runs 14 residues.

This clonotype has ten or more counts. The rearrangement joins TRBV11-3 to TRBJ2-7; possible D gene TRBD2, 6 bases. The germline V and J ends were trimmed by 5 bases and 1 base, with 15 bases remaining between them. The CDR3 extends over 15 amino acids. The germline gives CDR1 SGHNT, CDR2 YENEEA. The chain's CDR3 is CASSPRMGGSYEQYF. The CDR3, as DNA: TGTGCCAGCAGCCCCAGGATGGGGGGTTCCTACGAGCAGTACTTC.

On this clonotype itself: With a much larger clone just one base away, this may be a read error. The chain couples TRBV11-2 to TRBJ2-7, with no clear D. Trimming cost V 0 bases and J 1 base, with 7 bases left between them. There are 14 residues in the CDR3. Germline values: CDR1 SGHAT, CDR2 FQNNGV. This chain's CDR3 is CASSLDCASYEQYF. The CDR3 DNA reads as TGTGCCAGCAGCTTAGATTGTGCGTCCTACGAGCAGTACTTC.

The V call is TRBV4-2, the J call TRBJ2-3; 11 nucleotides align to TRBD2. V trimming: 3 bases; J trimming: 0 bases; junction bases outside the gene matches: 2. The CDR3 is made up of 16 amino acids. Germline lookup yields CDR1 LGHNA and CDR2 YNFKEQ. The CDR3 DNA reads as TGTGCCAGCAGCCACGTAGCGGGAGGGAGCACAGATACGCAGTATTTT. It yields the protein CASSHVAGGSTDTQYF.

On this clonotype: A much larger clone sits a single nucleotide away, making a read error possible. This chain connects TRBV6-1 to TRBJ1-5; TRBD1 matches 7 bases. Germline V lookup: CDR1 MNHNS, CDR2 SASEGT. V shed 7 bases, J shed 5 bases, and the junction held 14 bases outside the gene matches. CDR3 length equals 16 residues. The CDR3 spells CASKSLERGRDQPQHF. CDR3 nucleotides: TGTGCCAGCAAGTCCCTGGAGAGGGGGCGAGATCAGCCCCAGCATTTT.

The V call is TRBV24-1, the J call TRBJ1-1; the match to TRBD1 covers 9 bases. The germline V gene encodes CDR1 KGHDR and CDR2 SFDVKD. The CDR3 totals 16 residues. V shed 2 bases, J shed 4 bases, and the junction held 7 bases outside the gene matches. CDR3 amino acids: CATSDSTGGGGTEAFF. The CDR3 DNA follows: TGTGCCACCAGTGATTCCACAGGGGGCGGCGGCACTGAAGCTTTCTTT.

In regard to this clonotype: A read error may be the cause here, since a much bigger clone is one base away. The chain joins TRBV6-2 or TRBV6-3 to TRBJ1-2, with D maybe TRBD1 (5 bases). V was shortened by 7 bases and J by 4 bases, with 13 bases between the two germline ends. The germline V gene has CDR1 MNHEY and CDR2 SVGEGT. The CDR3 runs 13 residues. The CDR3 sequence is CASISRGSYGYTF. The CDR3 DNA is TGTGCCAGCATCAGCCGGGGCTCCTATGGCTACACCTTC.

With respect to this clonotype: A much larger clone lies a single base off, so this may be a read error. This rearrangement joins TRBV11-3 to TRBJ2-7, with D perhaps assigned TRBD1 or TRBD2 (5 bases each). CDR3 length equals 16 residues. Germline V gene lookup returns CDR1 SGHNT and CDR2 YENEEA. V shed 4 bases and J shed 0 bases, with 16 bases lying between them. CDR3: CASSSTLRGTSYEQYF. Here the CDR3 DNA reads TGTGCCAGCAGCTCTACGCTTCGGGGCACCTCCTACGAGCAGTACTTC.

The chain combines TRBV6-2 or TRBV6-3 with TRBJ2-1; 8 nucleotides align to TRBD2. Germline CDR1 is MNHEY and CDR2 is SVGEGT. This CDR3 is 17 amino acids long. The J segment lost 0 bases and the V segment lost 5 bases, leaving 9 bases of the junction unmatched. The CDR3 protein is CASSAPAGAASYNEQFF. CDR3 sequence (DNA): TGTGCCAGCAGTGCCCCAGCGGGGGCGGCCTCCTACAATGAGCAGTTCTTC.